This entry is about one T cell receptor (beta chain). The sample originates from a study of T cells in Graves' hyperthyroidism and ophthalmopathy. Template material for amplifying TCR beta CDR3 regions consisted of RNA transcripts. HTBI primers were employed in a first-round RT-PCR of the TCR CDR3. TCRdb re-derived calls from the multiplex PCR reads in MiXCR, one entry per CDR3 protein. The sample consists of about 350,000 distinct CDR3 sequences, 11% to 15% of them appearing once. The CDR3 loop spans 13 amino acids. Germline V gene sequence: CDR1 MNHNS, CDR2 SASEGT. Trimming removed 7 bases at V and 4 bases at J, with 8 bases between.

This clonotype originated in a young woman with Graves' hyperthyroidism. The sequencing sample was made of blood. The chain recombines TRBV6-1 with TRBJ1-6; D ambiguous. This CDR3 is CASTRSYNSPLHF. As DNA, the CDR3 is TGTGCCAGCACTCGCAGTTATAATTCACCCCTCCACTTT.